One and the same sample provided the 16 T cell receptor beta chains below, sequenced in a study of blood T cells in healthy people across ages. A second about 7 to 11 cycle PCR used barcoded and J-beta primers. One entry per CDR3 protein results from TCRdb running MiXCR on the 5' RACE reads. This sample has about 1.8 million distinct CDR3 sequences, with 49% found just once. The sequenced material came from blood. The receptors derive from a woman in her thirties or forties in good health.

This clonotype was found once. The junction departs from germline at one end; a sequencing error may be responsible. This chain uses TRBV7-2 with TRBJ2-3; D may be TRBD2 (6 bases). The germline V gene encodes CDR1 SGHTA and CDR2 FQGNSA. CDR3 length equals 15 residues. The CDR3 DNA follows: TGTGCCGGCAGCTCCGGGACTTTATCCGCAGATACGCAGTATTTT. Translation gives CAGSSGTLSADTQYF.

V is TRBV7-2 and J is TRBJ2-1; tentatively, D is TRBD1 (5 bases). The V gene's germline CDR1 is SGHTA and CDR2 FQGNSA. V lost 0 bases, J lost 4 bases, and 10 bases lay in between. The CDR3 extends over 15 amino acids. In DNA, the CDR3 is TGTGCCAGCAGCTTAGCTGGCAGGGTATACAATGAGCAGTTCTTC. This codes for CASSLAGRVYNEQFF.

The chain recombines TRBV12-3 or TRBV12-4 with TRBJ2-3; D is unresolved. This CDR3 comprises 12 residues. The V gene lost 6 bases and the J gene lost 4 bases, with 8 bases spanning the gap. The CDR3 region has the DNA TGTGCCAGCAGCCGCCACCCAGATACGCAGTATTTT. This gives the protein CASSRHPDTQYF.

In its sample, this clonotype was seen a few times. The CDR3, as DNA: TGTGCCAGCAGGGAAGCGGGGCCCTACAATGAGCAGTTCTTC. Encoded protein: CASREAGPYNEQFF. The chain employs TRBV6-2 or TRBV6-3 and TRBJ2-1, with TRBD2 matching over 7 bases. The V gene's germline CDR1 is MNHEY and CDR2 SVGEGT. J was trimmed by 2 bases and V by 6 bases; bases with no gene match: 4. The CDR3 is 14 amino acids.

The CDR3 sequence: CASSALQDPLIPYEQYF. CDR3 nucleotide sequence: TGTGCCAGCAGTGCGTTACAGGACCCCCTTATCCCTTACGAGCAGTACTTC. V gene TRBV25-1 combines with J gene TRBJ2-7; TRBD1 might be the D (5 bases). V dropped 4 bases and J dropped 4 bases, with 23 bases sitting between them. Germline V gene sequence: CDR1 MGHDK, CDR2 SYGVNS. This CDR3 contains 17 residues.

The chain combines TRBV20-1 with TRBJ1-1; perhaps TRBD1 as D (6 bases). The germline CDR1 and CDR2 sequences are DFQATT and SNEGSKA (reference sequence). The CDR3 extends over 17 amino acids. Trimming took 1 base from V and 1 from J, leaving 19 bases between them. CDR3 residues: CSARVEGETGPNTEAFF. The CDR3, as DNA: TGCAGTGCTAGAGTCGAGGGGGAGACAGGACCGAACACTGAAGCTTTCTTT.

The chain has TRBV7-2 and TRBJ1-5; 11 nucleotides align to TRBD1. The CDR3 spans 17 residues. Trimming took 5 bases from V and 3 from J; bases not matched to a gene: 9. Germline loops: CDR1 SGHTA, CDR2 FQGNSA. CDR3 nucleotides: TGTGCCAGCAGCCTCGGGACAGGGGGGACCTTCAATCAGCCCCAGCATTTT. This codes for CASSLGTGGTFNQPQHF.

This clonotype showed up just a few times. This rearrangement joins TRBV9 to TRBJ1-4; tentative D call: TRBD1 (6 bases). This CDR3 spans 14 amino acids. Germline lookup yields CDR1 SGDLS and CDR2 YYNGEE. The V gene lost 0 bases and the J gene lost 8 bases, with 11 bases spanning the gap. CDR3 DNA sequence: TGTGCCAGCAGCGTAGGAGGGGGTAGGGAAAAACTGTTTTTT. It yields the protein CASSVGGGREKLFF.

This rearrangement joins TRBV29-1 to TRBJ2-7; unclear D gene. Germline V gives CDR1 SQVTM, CDR2 ANQGSEA. CDR3 length: 12 amino acids. V lost 4 bases to trimming and J lost 0 bases, with 7 bases between them. The CDR3 sequence: CSVGVGSYEQYF. The CDR3 DNA sequence: TGCAGCGTTGGGGTAGGCTCCTACGAGCAGTACTTC.

The gene calls are TRBV29-1 and TRBJ1-2; D is perhaps TRBD1 (6 bases). CDR1 is SQVTM, CDR2 ANQGSEA, per germline. V lost 3 bases to trimming and J lost 4 bases, with 15 bases between them. This CDR3 is 14 amino acids long. DNA of the CDR3: TGCAGCGTTGAGAGGGGGGGGAGGACCTATGGCTACACCTTC. This translates into CSVERGGRTYGYTF.

The CDR3 loop reads CSASPGGKYGYTF. CDR3 DNA: TGCAGTGCTAGCCCCGGGGGGAAATATGGCTACACCTTC. The V and J genes are TRBV20-1 and TRBJ1-2; a weak D match, TRBD1 (5 bases). From germline, CDR1 is DFQATT and CDR2 SNEGSKA (reference sequence). CDR3 size: 13 residues. Trimming pared 3 bases from V and 5 bases from J, leaving 13 bases between.

The table lists this clonotype with a few counts. This rearrangement joins TRBV9 to TRBJ2-7, with D possibly being TRBD1 (6 bases). Germline loops: CDR1 SGDLS, CDR2 YYNGEE. Trimming shortened V by 0 bases and J by 0 bases, and 10 bases separated the two germline ends. CDR3 length equals 15 residues. CDR3 nucleotide sequence: TGTGCCAGCAGCGTAGGGCAGGGGACCTCCTACGAGCAGTACTTC. The encoded protein is CASSVGQGTSYEQYF.

The J gene is TRBJ1-5, the V gene TRBV5-6, with 8 bases matching TRBD1. J gave up 7 bases and V 5 bases, and 17 bases lay outside the gene matches. Germline-derived CDR1 and CDR2 are SGHDT and YYEEEE. This CDR3 has 17 amino acids. The chain's CDR3 is CASRDQVQGANGQPQHF. CDR3 DNA sequence: TGTGCCAGCAGGGACCAGGTGCAGGGGGCGAACGGCCAGCCCCAGCATTTT.

The sample holds a few counts of this clonotype. This sequence joins TRBV20-1 and TRBJ2-5; D unclear. The germline V gene encodes CDR1 DFQATT and CDR2 SNEGSKA (reference sequence). V was cut by 0 bases and J by 5 bases, with 19 bases left in between. CDR3 length: 16 amino acids. In nucleotides, the CDR3 is TGCAGTGCTAGAGATTCCAGCCATCCTTTTCGGGAGACCCAGTACTTC. Amino acid sequence: CSARDSSHPFRETQYF.

This chain uses TRBV6-1 with TRBJ1-2; 10 bases map to TRBD1. Per germline, CDR1 MNHNS and CDR2 SASEGT. J gave up 4 bases and V 7 bases, and 6 bases lay outside the gene matches. CDR3 length equals 14 residues. CDR3 in amino acids: CASTMTGGCYGYTF. CDR3 DNA sequence: TGTGCCAGCACTATGACAGGGGGCTGCTATGGCTACACCTTC.

The chain employs TRBV20-1 and TRBJ2-7, with a possible D match to TRBD1 (5 bases). CDR3 length equals 11 residues. Germline CDR1 is DFQATT and CDR2 is SNEGSKA (reference sequence). The CDR3 coding sequence is TGCAGCTTAAGACAGACCTACGAGCAGTACTTC. This gives the protein CSLRQTYEQYF.